The TCR beta chain described here comes from a study of long-term antiretroviral therapy in people with HIV. Per germline, CDR1 LNHNV and CDR2 YYDKDF (reference sequence). Trimming took 5 bases from V and 9 from J; bases not matched to a gene: 12. This CDR3 is built from 15 residues. This clone has a handful of counts. The assay, immunoSEQ v3.0, was run at survey level. Clones were read by immunoSEQ multiplex PCR, and TCRdb kept only the in-frame ones, dropping some. Counted here are 25,000 to 30,000 clones, around 87% occurring once; the ten biggest clones make up under 5.5%. At minimum, one pre-ART and two post-ART PBMC samples were obtained from each donor.

The TCR comes from a man aged 40-49 years with HIV. The input for sequencing was unsorted PBMCs, taken approximately 2.6 years after starting antiretroviral therapy. This chain uses TRBV15 with TRBJ2-2; 7 bases are a match to TRBD1. CDR3 DNA sequence: TGTGCCACCAGCCCTAGACAGGGAAGTAGCAGGGAGCTGTTTTTT. It translates to CATSPRQGSSRELFF.